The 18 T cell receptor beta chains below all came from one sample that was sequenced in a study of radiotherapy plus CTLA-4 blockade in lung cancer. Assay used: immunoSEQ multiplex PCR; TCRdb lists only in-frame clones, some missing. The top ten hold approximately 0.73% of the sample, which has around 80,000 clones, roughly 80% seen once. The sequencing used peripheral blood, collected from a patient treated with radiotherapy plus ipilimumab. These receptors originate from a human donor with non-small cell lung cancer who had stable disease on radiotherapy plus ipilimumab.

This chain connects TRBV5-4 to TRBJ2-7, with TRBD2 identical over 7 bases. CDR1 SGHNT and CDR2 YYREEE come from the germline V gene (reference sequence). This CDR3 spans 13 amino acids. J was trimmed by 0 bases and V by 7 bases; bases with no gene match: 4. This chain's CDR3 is CASRRESSYEQYF. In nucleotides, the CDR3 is TGTGCCAGCCGGCGGGAGAGCTCCTACGAGCAGTACTTC.

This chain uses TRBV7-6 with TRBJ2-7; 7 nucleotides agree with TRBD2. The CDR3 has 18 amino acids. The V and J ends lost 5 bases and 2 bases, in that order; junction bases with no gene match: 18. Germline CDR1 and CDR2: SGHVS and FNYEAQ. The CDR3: CASSPGLTGGPAAYEQYF. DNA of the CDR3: TGTGCCAGCAGCCCCGGCTTAACGGGAGGACCGGCGGCCTACGAGCAGTACTTC.

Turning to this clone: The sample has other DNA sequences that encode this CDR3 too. The CDR3 loop reads CASSLRQVSSSYNSPLHF. The CDR3 DNA sequence: TGTGCCAGCAGCTTACGACAAGTTTCGAGCTCCTATAATTCACCCCTCCACTTT. The V call is TRBV7-6, the J call TRBJ1-6; D is unclear. V was pared by 2 bases and J by 0 bases, with 14 bases between. The CDR3 has 18 residues. Germline CDR1 SGHVS, CDR2 FNYEAQ.

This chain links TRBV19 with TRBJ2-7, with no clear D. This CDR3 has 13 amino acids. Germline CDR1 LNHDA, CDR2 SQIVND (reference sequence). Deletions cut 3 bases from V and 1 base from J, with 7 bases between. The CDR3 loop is CASSMVMSYEQYF. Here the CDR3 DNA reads TGTGCCAGTAGTATGGTGATGTCCTACGAGCAGTACTTC.

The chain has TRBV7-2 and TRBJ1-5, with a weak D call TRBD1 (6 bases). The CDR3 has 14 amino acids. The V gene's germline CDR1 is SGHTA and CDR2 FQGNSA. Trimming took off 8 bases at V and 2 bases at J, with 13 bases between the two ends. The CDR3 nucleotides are TGTGCCAGCGGGGGGGGGCGAGGCAATCAGCCCCAGCATTTT. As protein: CASGGGRGNQPQHF.

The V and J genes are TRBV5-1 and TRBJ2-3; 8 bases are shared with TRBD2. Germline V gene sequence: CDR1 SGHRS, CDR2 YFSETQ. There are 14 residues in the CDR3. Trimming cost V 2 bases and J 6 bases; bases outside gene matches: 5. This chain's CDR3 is CASSFGGGQDTQYF. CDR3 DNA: TGCGCCAGCAGCTTCGGGGGGGGCCAGGATACGCAGTATTTT.

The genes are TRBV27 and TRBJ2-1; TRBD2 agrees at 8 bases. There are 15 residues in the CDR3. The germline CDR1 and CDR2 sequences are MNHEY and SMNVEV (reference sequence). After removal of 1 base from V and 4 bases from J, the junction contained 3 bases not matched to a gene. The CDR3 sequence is CASSLLAGKYNEQFF. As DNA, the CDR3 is TGTGCCAGCAGTTTATTAGCGGGGAAGTACAATGAGCAGTTCTTC.

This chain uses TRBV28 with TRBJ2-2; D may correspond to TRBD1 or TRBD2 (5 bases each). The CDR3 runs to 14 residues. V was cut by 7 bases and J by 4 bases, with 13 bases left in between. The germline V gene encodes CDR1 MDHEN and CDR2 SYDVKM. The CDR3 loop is CASTRGVGTGELFF. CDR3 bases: TGTGCCAGCACTAGAGGGGTTGGCACCGGGGAGCTGTTTTTT.

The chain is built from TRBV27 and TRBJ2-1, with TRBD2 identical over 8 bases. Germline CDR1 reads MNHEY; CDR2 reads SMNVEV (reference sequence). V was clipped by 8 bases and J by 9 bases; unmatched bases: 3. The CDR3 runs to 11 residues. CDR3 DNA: TGTGCCAGCGAACGGGGGGGTGAGCAGTTCTTC. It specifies CASERGGEQFF.

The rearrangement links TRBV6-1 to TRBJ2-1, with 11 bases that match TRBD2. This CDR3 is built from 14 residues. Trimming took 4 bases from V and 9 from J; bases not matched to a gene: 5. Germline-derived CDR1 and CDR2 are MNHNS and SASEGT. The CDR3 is CASSVSGGAAEQFF. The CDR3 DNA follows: TGTGCCAGCAGTGTTAGCGGGGGGGCGGCTGAGCAGTTCTTC.

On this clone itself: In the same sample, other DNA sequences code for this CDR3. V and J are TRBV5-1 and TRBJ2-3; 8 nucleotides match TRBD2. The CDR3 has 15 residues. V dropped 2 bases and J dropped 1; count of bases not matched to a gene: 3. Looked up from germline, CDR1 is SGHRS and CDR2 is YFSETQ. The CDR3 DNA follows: TGCGCCAGCAGCTTAGCGGGGGACCGCACAGATACGCAGTATTTT. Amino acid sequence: CASSLAGDRTDTQYF.

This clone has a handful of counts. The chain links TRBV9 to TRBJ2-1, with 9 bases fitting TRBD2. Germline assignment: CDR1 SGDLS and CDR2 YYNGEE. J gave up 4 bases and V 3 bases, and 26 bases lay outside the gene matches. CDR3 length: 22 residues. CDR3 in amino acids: CASSARGDSGGPVGALYNEQFF. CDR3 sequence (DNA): TGTGCCAGCAGCGCGAGAGGGGATAGCGGGGGACCCGTCGGGGCCCTTTACAATGAGCAGTTCTTC.

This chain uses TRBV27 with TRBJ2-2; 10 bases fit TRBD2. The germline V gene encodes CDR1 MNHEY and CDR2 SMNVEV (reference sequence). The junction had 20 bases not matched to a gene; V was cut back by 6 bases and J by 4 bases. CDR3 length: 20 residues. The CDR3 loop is CASSPNPIAGGTFLTGELFF. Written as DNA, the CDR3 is TGTGCCAGCAGCCCAAACCCCATAGCGGGAGGAACCTTTCTCACCGGGGAGCTGTTTTTT.

The CDR3, as DNA: TGTGCCAGTAGTATACAGGGGTATTCACCCCTCCACTTT. Encoded protein: CASSIQGYSPLHF. V is TRBV19 and J is TRBJ1-6, with D tentatively TRBD1 (6 bases). The CDR3 extends over 13 amino acids. Germline CDR1 reads LNHDA; CDR2 reads SQIVND (reference sequence). V dropped 2 bases and J dropped 8 bases, with 7 bases sitting between them.

The CDR3 DNA reads as TGTGCCAGCAGCCCGGGACAGGGGATCGGGGAGCTGTTTTTT. Residues: CASSPGQGIGELFF. The rearrangement links TRBV27 to TRBJ2-2, with TRBD1 matching over 10 bases. The CDR3 is made up of 14 amino acids. The germline V gene encodes CDR1 MNHEY and CDR2 SMNVEV (reference sequence). The J segment lost 7 bases and the V segment lost 6 bases, leaving 5 bases of the junction unmatched.

CDR3 loop: CAPLGTSGKLEVYEQYF. The CDR3 region has the DNA TGTGCCCCCCTCGGGACTAGCGGGAAATTAGAGGTCTACGAGCAGTACTTC. The J gene is TRBJ2-7, the V gene TRBV27; 13 positions match TRBD2. CDR1 and CDR2 (germline): MNHEY, SMNVEV (reference sequence). After removal of 11 bases from V and 3 bases from J, the junction contained 16 bases not matched to a gene. This CDR3 is built from 17 residues.

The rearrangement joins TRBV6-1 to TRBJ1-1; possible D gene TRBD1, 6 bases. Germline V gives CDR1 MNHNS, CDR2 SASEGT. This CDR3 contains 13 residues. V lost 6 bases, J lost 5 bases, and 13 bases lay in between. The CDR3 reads CASRRRGGTEAFF. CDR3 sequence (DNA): TGTGCCAGCAGGAGAAGGGGGGGTACTGAAGCTTTCTTT.

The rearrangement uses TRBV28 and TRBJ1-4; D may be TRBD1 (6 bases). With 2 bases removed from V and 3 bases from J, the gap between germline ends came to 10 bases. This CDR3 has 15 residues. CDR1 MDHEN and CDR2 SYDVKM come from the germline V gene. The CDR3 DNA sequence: TGTGCCAGCAGTTTAGAGGGGGTAGCTAATGAAAAACTGTTTTTT. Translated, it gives CASSLEGVANEKLFF.